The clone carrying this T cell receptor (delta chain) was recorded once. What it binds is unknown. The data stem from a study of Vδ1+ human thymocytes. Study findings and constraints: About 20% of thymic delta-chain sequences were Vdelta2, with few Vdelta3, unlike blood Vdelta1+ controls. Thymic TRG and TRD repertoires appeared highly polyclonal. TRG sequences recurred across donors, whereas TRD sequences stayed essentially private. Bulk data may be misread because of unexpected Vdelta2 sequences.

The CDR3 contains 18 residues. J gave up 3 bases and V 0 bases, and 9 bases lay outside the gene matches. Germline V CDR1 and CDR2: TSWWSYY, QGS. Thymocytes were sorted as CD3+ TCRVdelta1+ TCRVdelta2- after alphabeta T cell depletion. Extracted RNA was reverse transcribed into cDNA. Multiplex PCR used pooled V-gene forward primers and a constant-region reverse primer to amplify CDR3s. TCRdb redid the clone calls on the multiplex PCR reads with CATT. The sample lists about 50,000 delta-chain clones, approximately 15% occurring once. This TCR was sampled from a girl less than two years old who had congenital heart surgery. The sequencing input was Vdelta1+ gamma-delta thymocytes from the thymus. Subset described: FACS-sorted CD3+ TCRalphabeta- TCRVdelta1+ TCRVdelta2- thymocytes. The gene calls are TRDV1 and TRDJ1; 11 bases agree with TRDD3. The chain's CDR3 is CALGELLRPGGYPDKLIF. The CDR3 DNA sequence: TGTGCTCTTGGGGAACTTCTACGGCCTGGGGGATACCCCGATAAACTCATCTTT.